This passage covers 2 T cell receptor beta chains from one sample sequenced in a study of cytomegalovirus exposure and HLA in healthy donors. In the PCR, 60 Vbeta and 13 Jbeta primers were used. Profiled with immunoSEQ multiplex PCR; TCRdb holds only in-frame clones, not every one. The data hold about 90,000 clones, with over 65% observed a single time. Sequencing was carried out using PBMCs. The receptors derive from a young man in good health and CMV-seropositive.

The chain combines TRBV6-5 with TRBJ2-7; no clear D gene. The germline V and J ends were trimmed by 0 bases and 4 bases, with 10 bases remaining between them. The germline V gene encodes CDR1 MNHEY and CDR2 SVGAGI. The CDR3 sequence is 14 residues long. The CDR3: CASSYSISVYEQYF. The CDR3 bases are TGTGCCAGCAGTTACTCGATTTCGGTATACGAGCAGTACTTC.

The rearrangement uses TRBV7-9 and TRBJ1-5, with 8 bases matching TRBD1. Trimming removed 6 bases from V and 7 bases from J; junction bases left unmatched: 8. CDR1 is SEHNR and CDR2 is FQNEAQ in the germline V gene (reference sequence). The CDR3 totals 14 residues. This chain's CDR3 is CASSPQGGGQPQHF. As DNA, the CDR3 is TGTGCCAGCAGTCCACAGGGGGGCGGCCAGCCCCAGCATTTT. The full variable domain, rest sourced from reference TRBV7-9 and TRBJ1-5, is DTGVSQNPRHKITKRGQNVTFRCDPISEHNRLYWYRQTLGQGPEFLTYFQNEAQLEKSRLLSDRFSAERPKGSFSTLEIQRTEQGDSAMYLCASSPQGGGQPQHFGDGTRLSIL.